This T cell receptor beta chain was retrieved from a study of T-cell memory formation after mild COVID-19. Across the study: TCR clusters were mostly donor specific.

The CDR3 is 11 amino acids. The ends lost 7 bases at V and 6 bases at J; junction bases unmatched: 5. Germline V gene data show CDR1 as SQVTM and CDR2 as ANQGSEA. From the 5' RACE reads, TCRdb called clonotypes with MiXCR, one entry per CDR3 protein. The sample records 140,000 or so distinct CDR3 sequences, over 15% being singletons. Sequenced sample: PBMCs or a T cell subset sorted from them (not recorded which). This receptor was taken from an adult woman who had mild COVID-19 (a few samples of this study predate the infection). Cell type and time point are not known. The chain joins TRBV29-1 to TRBJ1-1; 7 bases fit TRBD1. CDR3 region: CSAGTVPEAFF. The CDR3 DNA sequence: TGCAGCGCCGGGACAGTCCCTGAAGCTTTCTTT.